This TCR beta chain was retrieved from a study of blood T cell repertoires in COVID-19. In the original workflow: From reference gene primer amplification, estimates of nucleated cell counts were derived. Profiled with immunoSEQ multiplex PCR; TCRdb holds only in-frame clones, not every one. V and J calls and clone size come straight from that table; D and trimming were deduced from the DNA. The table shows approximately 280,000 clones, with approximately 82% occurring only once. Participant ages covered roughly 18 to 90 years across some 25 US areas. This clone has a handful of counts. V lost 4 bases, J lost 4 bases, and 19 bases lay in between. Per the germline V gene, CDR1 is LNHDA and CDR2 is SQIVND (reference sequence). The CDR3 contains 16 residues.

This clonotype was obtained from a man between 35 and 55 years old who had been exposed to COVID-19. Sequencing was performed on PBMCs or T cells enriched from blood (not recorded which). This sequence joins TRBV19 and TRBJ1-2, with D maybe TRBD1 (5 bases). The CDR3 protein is CASSRGGRQTFYGYTF. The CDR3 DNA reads TGTGCCAGTAGTAGGGGCGGGAGACAGACTTTCTATGGCTACACCTTC.